Following are 5 T cell receptor beta chains from one sample sequenced in a study of shared clonotypes between healthy human individuals. The method was immunoSEQ multiplex PCR; TCRdb's version includes in-frame clones alone and lacks a portion of them. The sample shows 2 million to 2.5 million clones, just under 95% of them seen only once. The sample consisted of naive CD4+ T cells from PBMCs. The sample's subset: CD45RA+ positively selected. The receptors stem from a man younger than 35 in good health. Some clones in this sample may be carry-over from other donors' samples.

This chain joins TRBV9 and TRBJ1-5; 8 bases align to TRBD1. V was clipped by 3 bases and J by 4 bases; unmatched bases: 3. The CDR3 runs 14 residues. Germline CDR1 and CDR2: SGDLS and YYNGEE. Written as DNA, the CDR3 is TGTGCCAGCAGCGAGGGGACAGGTAATCAGCCCCAGCATTTT. It translates to CASSEGTGNQPQHF. The variable domain in full, completed from reference TRBV9 and TRBJ1-5, reads DSGVTQTPKHLITATGQRVTLRCSPRSGDLSVYWYQQSLDQGLQFLIQYYNGEERAKGNILERFSAQQFPDLHSELNLSSLELGDSALYFCASSEGTGNQPQHFGDGTRLSIL.

CDR3 coding DNA: TGTGCCAGCTCACCCGAAACAGGGGACCGCCACTATGGCTACACCTTC. Translating gives CASSPETGDRHYGYTF. The rearrangement uses TRBV18 and TRBJ1-2; TRBD1 aligns across 7 bases. Germline trimming cut 3 bases from V and 3 bases from J; bases unmatched to any gene: 10. This CDR3 contains 16 residues. Germline values: CDR1 KGHSH, CDR2 LQKENI.

The V gene is TRBV7-9, the J gene TRBJ2-2; 8 bases line up with TRBD1. CDR1 is SEHNR and CDR2 is FQNEAQ in the germline V gene (reference sequence). The CDR3 runs to 16 residues. The V and J ends lost 6 bases and 2 bases, in that order; junction bases with no gene match: 8. CDR3 bases: TGTGCCAGCAGGACGGACAGGGAGAAAAACACCGGGGAGCTGTTTTTT. Encoded protein: CASRTDREKNTGELFF.

This clone was found once. The chain has TRBV4-3 and TRBJ1-2, with D maybe TRBD1 (6 bases). Trimming cost V 1 base and J 1 base, with 13 bases left between them. In germline, CDR1 is LGHNA, CDR2 YSLEER. The CDR3 length is 16 residues. The CDR3 is CASSQVNRVNNYGYTF. In nucleotides, the CDR3 is TGCGCCAGCAGCCAAGTTAACAGGGTGAATAACTATGGCTACACCTTC.

This clone came up once. The chain has TRBV5-1 and TRBJ1-4; D uncertain. Trimming left V 3 bases short and J 8 bases short, with 14 bases between. Per the germline V gene, CDR1 is SGHRS and CDR2 is YFSETQ. The length of the CDR3 is 14 residues. This chain's CDR3 is CASSSRLGEEKLFF. CDR3 in DNA: TGCGCCAGCAGCTCCCGGCTGGGAGAGGAAAAACTGTTTTTT.